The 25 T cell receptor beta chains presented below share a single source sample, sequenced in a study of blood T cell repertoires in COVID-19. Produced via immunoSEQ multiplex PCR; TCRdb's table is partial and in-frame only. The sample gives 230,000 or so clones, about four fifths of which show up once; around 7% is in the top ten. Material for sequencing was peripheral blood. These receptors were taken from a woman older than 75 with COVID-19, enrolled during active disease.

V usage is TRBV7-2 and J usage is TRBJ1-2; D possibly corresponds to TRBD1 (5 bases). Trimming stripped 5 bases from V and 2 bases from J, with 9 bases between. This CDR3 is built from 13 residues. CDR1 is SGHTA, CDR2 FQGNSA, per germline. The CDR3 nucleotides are TGTGCCAGCAGCCGACAGTCGAACTATGGCTACACCTTC. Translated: CASSRQSNYGYTF. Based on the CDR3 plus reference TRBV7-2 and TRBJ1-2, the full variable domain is GAGVSQSPSNKVTEKGKDVELRCDPISGHTALYWYRQSLGQGLEFLIYFQGNSAPDKSGLPSDRFSAERTGGSVSTLTIQRTQQEDSAVYLCASSRQSNYGYTFGSGTRLTVV.

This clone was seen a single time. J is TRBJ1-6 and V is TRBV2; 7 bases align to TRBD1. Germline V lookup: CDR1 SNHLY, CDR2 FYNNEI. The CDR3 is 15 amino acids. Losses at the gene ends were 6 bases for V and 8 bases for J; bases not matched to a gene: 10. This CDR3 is CASRDGQVWDSPLHF. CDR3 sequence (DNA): TGTGCCAGCAGGGATGGACAGGTCTGGGATTCACCCCTCCACTTT.

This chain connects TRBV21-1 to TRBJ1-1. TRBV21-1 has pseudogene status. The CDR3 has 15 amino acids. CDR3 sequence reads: CASNTHRLGGTEAFF. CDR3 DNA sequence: TGTGCCAGCAACACTCACAGACTAGGAGGCACTGAAGCTTTCTTT.

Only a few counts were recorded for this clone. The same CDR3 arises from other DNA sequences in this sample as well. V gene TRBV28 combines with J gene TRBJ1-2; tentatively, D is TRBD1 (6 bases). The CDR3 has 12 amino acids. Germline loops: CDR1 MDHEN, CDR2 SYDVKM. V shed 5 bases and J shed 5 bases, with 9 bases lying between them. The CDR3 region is CASSLGQYGYTF. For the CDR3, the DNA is TGTGCCAGCAGTCTAGGACAGTATGGCTACACCTTC.

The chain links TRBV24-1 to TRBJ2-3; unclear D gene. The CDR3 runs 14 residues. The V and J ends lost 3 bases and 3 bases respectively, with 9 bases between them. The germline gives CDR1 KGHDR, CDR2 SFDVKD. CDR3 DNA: TGTGCCACCAGTGATCCTTCTAGAACAGATACGCAGTATTTT. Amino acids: CATSDPSRTDTQYF.

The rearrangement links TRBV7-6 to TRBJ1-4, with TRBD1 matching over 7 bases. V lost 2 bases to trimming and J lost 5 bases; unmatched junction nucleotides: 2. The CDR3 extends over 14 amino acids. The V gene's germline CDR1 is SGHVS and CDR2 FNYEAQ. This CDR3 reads CASSLYRGNEKLFF. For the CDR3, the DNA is TGTGCCAGCAGCTTATACAGGGGAAATGAAAAACTGTTTTTT.

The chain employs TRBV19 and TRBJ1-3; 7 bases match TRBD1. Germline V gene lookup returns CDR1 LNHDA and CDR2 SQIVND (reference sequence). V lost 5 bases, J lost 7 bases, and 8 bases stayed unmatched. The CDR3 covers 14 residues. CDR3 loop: CASSHRDRVNTIYF. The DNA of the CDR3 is TGTGCCAGTAGTCACCGGGACAGAGTGAACACCATATATTTT.

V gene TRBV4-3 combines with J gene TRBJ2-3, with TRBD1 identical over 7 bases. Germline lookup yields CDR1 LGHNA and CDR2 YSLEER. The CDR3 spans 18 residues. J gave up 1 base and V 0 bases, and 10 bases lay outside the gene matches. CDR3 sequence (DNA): TGCGCCAGCAGCCAAGATCACGGGCAGGGGGTCGGCACAGATACGCAGTATTTT. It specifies CASSQDHGQGVGTDTQYF.

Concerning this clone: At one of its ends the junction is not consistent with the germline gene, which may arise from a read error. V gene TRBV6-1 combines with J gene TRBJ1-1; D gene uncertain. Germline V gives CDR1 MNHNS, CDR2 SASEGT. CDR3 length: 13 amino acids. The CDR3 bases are TGTGCCAGCACTGAACCGGGTGGGACTGAAGCTTTCTTT. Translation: CASTEPGGTEAFF.

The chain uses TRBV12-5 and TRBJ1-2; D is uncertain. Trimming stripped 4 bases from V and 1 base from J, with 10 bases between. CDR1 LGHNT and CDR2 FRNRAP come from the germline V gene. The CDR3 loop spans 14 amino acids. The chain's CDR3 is CASGWEGYNYGYTF. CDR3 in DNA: TGTGCTAGTGGTTGGGAGGGATATAACTATGGCTACACCTTC.

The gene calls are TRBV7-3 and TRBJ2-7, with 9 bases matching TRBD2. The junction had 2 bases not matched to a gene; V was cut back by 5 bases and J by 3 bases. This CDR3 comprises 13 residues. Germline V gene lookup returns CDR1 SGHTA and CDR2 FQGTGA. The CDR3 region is CASSPAGGYEQYF. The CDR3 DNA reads TGTGCCAGCAGCCCAGCGGGGGGCTACGAGCAGTACTTC. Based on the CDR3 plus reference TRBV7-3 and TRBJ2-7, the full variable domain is GAGVSQTPSNKVTEKGKYVELRCDPISGHTALYWYRQSLGQGPEFLIYFQGTGAADDSGLPNDRFFAVRPEGSVSTLKIQRTERGDSAVYLCASSPAGGYEQYFGPGTRLTVT.

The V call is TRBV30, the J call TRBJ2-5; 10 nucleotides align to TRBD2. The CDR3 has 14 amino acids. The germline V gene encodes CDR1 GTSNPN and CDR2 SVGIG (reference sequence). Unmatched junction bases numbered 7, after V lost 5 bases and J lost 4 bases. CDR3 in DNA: TGTGCCTGGTTGCTAGCGGGGGTCCGAGAGACCCAGTACTTC. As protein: CAWLLAGVRETQYF.

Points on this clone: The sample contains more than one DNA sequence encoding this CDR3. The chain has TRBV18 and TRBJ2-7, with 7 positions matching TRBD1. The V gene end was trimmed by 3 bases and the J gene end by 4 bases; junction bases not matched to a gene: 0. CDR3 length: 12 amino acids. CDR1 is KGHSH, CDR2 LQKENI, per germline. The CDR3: CASSPTGYEQYF. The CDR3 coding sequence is TGTGCCAGCTCACCGACAGGGTACGAGCAGTACTTC. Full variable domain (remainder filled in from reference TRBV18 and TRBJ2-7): NAGVMQNPRHLVRRRGQEARLRCSPMKGHSHVYWYRQLPEEGLKFMVYLQKENIIDESGMPKERFSAEFPKEGPSILRIQQVVRGDSAAYFCASSPTGYEQYFGPGTRLTVT.

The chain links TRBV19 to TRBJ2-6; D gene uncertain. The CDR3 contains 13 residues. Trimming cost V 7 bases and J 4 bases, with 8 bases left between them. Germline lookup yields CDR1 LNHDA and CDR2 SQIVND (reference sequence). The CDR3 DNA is TGTGCCAGTACTGACTCCGGGGCCAACGTCCTGACTTTC. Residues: CASTDSGANVLTF.

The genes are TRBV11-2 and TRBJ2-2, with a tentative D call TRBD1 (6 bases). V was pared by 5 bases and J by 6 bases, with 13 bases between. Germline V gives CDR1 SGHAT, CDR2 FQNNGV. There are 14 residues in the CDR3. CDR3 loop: CASSLLRGAGELFF. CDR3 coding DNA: TGTGCCAGCAGCCTACTCAGGGGTGCCGGGGAGCTGTTTTTT.

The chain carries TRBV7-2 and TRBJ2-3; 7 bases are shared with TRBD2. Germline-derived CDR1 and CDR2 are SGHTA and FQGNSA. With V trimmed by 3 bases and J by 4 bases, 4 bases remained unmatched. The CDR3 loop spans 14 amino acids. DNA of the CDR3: TGTGCCAGCAGCTTGGGCGGGAGTGCAGATACGCAGTATTTT. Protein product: CASSLGGSADTQYF.

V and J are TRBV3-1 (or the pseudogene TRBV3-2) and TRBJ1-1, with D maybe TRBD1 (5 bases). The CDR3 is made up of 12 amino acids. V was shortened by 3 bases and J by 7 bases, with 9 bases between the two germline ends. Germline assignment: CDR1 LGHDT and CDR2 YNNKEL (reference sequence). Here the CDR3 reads CASSHQGDEAFF. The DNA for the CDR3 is TGTGCCAGCAGCCACCAGGGCGATGAAGCTTTCTTT.

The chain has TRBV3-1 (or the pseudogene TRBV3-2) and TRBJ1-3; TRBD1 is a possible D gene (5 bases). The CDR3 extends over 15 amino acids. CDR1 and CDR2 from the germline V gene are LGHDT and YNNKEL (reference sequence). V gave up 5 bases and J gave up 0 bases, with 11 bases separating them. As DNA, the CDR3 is TGTGCCAGCAGCTCTCGAAGGGGCTCTGGAAACACCATATATTTT. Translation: CASSSRRGSGNTIYF.

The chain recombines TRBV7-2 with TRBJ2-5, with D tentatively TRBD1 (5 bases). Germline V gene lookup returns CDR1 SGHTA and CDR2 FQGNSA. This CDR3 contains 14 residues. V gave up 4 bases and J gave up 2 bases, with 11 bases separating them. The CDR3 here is CASSSSRAQETQYF. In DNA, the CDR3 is TGTGCCAGCAGCTCATCCAGGGCGCAAGAGACCCAGTACTTC.

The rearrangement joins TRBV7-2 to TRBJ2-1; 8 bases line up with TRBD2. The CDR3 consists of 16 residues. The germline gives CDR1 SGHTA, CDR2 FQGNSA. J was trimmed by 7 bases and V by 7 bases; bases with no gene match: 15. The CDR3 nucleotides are TGTGCCAGCATCCCCCTGGGGGCGGGAGGAGGGAATGAGCAGTTCTTC. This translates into CASIPLGAGGGNEQFF.

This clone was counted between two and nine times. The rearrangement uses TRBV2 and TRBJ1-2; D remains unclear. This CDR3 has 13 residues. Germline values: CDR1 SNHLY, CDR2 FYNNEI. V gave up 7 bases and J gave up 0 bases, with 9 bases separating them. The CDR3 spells CASNIESNYGYTF. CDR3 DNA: TGTGCCAGCAATATCGAGTCTAACTATGGCTACACCTTC.

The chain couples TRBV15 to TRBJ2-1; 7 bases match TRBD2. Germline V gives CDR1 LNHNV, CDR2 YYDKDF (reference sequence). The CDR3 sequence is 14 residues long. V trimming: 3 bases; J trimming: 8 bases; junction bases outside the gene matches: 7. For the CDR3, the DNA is TGTGCCACCAGCAGTCCCCGGGGGGTATATGAGCAGTTCTTC. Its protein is CATSSPRGVYEQFF.

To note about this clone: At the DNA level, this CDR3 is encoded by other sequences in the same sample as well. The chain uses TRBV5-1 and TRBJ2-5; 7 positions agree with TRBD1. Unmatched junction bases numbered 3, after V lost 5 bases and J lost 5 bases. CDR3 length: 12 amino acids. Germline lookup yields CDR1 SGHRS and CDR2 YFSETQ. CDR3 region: CASSLTGETQYF. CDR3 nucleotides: TGCGCCAGCAGTCTGACAGGGGAGACCCAGTACTTC.

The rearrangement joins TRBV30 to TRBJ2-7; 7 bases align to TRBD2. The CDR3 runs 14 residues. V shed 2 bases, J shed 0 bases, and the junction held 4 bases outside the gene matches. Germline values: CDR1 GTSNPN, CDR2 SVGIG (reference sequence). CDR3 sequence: CAWSRGGSSYEQYF. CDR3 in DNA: TGTGCCTGGAGTCGGGGCGGGAGCTCCTACGAGCAGTACTTC.

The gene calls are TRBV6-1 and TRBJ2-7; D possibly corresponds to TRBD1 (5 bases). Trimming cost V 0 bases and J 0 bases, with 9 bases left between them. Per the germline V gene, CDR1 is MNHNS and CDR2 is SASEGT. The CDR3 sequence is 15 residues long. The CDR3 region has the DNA TGTGCCAGCAGTGAAGCTCGACAGAGCTCCTACGAGCAGTACTTC. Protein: CASSEARQSSYEQYF.